This T cell receptor beta chain appears in the sequencing data of a study of graft-versus-host responses after intestinal transplantation. The germline V gene encodes CDR1 MNHEY and CDR2 SMNVEV (reference sequence). Trimming cost V 8 bases and J 2 bases, with 18 bases left between them. The CDR3 length is 15 residues. Intraepithelial and lamina propria lymphocytes were isolated from graft specimens. The sample holds a few counts of this clone. Method: immunoSEQ multiplex PCR; TCRdb's copy keeps in-frame clones and lacks some. Of just over 15,000 clones listed, just under 75% are singletons. The sequencing used ileum tissue, collected 14 days after transplant. The receptor was isolated from a human patient who received an intestinal transplant, so some T cells may come from the graft donor. V gene TRBV27 combines with J gene TRBJ1-1; TRBD1 might be the D (5 bases). The CDR3 DNA follows: TGTGCCAGCCAAGATGGATCGACAGCAAACACTGAAGCTTTCTTT. The encoded protein is CASQDGSTANTEAFF.